Following are 21 T cell receptor beta chains from one sample sequenced in a study of T cell changes during pregnancy in multiple sclerosis. Sequencing used immunoSEQ multiplex PCR; TCRdb keeps in-frame clones, though not all of them. The data contain 22,000 or so clones, 85% to 95% of them seen just once; the ten biggest clones take up approximately 7%. Sequences were derived from CD8+ T cells from peripheral blood mononuclear cells, sampled in the third trimester of pregnancy. These receptors originate from a female donor with multiple sclerosis, enrolled in a pregnancy study.

This clone was seen a single time. The V gene is TRBV16, the J gene TRBJ1-5, with 7 bases lining up with TRBD1. Germline loops: CDR1 KGHSY, CDR2 FQNENV. The CDR3 totals 16 residues. The junction had 6 bases not matched to a gene; V was cut back by 4 bases and J by 0 bases. CDR3 region: CASSPPGGSSNQPQHF. The DNA for the CDR3 is TGTGCCAGCAGCCCGCCAGGGGGGAGTAGCAATCAGCCCCAGCATTTT.

The V gene is TRBV6-1, the J gene TRBJ1-4; the D gene is possibly TRBD1 (6 bases). Germline V gives CDR1 MNHNS, CDR2 SASEGT. The CDR3 contains 15 residues. Trimming cost V 8 bases and J 8 bases, with 21 bases left between them. This CDR3 is CASGGVTGSSEKLFF. CDR3 in DNA: TGTGCCAGCGGTGGAGTAACAGGGTCTAGCGAAAAACTGTTTTTT.

There are a few counts of this clone. The gene calls are TRBV2 and TRBJ2-7; no clear D gene. In germline, CDR1 is SNHLY, CDR2 FYNNEI. The CDR3 covers 13 residues. V was shortened by 6 bases and J by 2 bases, with 11 bases between the two germline ends. The CDR3 sequence is CASSATFPYEQYF. The DNA for the CDR3 is TGTGCCAGCAGCGCAACATTTCCCTACGAGCAGTACTTC.

The chain is built from TRBV28 and TRBJ1-1; the match to TRBD1 covers 11 bases. Losses at the gene ends were 5 bases for V and 0 bases for J; bases not matched to a gene: 5. This CDR3 is built from 16 residues. Germline-derived CDR1 and CDR2 are MDHEN and SYDVKM. The CDR3 loop is CASSRDRGTMNTEAFF. For the CDR3, the DNA is TGTGCCAGCAGTAGGGACAGGGGGACTATGAACACTGAAGCTTTCTTT.

The rearrangement joins TRBV27 to TRBJ2-3; 7 bases match TRBD2. Germline lookup yields CDR1 MNHEY and CDR2 SMNVEV (reference sequence). CDR3 length equals 14 residues. With 6 bases clipped from V and 2 bases from J, the junction kept 5 bases outside the gene matches. DNA for the CDR3: TGTGCCAGCAGGGGCGGACTAGTCACAGATACGCAGTATTTT. As protein: CASRGGLVTDTQYF.

CDR3 amino acids: CAWSGGQGSNEQFF. The DNA of the CDR3 is TGTGCCTGGAGTGGGGGACAGGGGTCCAATGAGCAGTTCTTC. The V and J genes are TRBV30 and TRBJ2-1; 10 bases map to TRBD1. CDR3 length: 14 residues. Per germline, CDR1 GTSNPN and CDR2 SVGIG (reference sequence). V was clipped by 1 base and J by 6 bases; unmatched bases: 3.

The J gene is TRBJ2-1, the V gene TRBV7-9, with a weak D call TRBD2 (6 bases). Germline CDR1 and CDR2: SEHNR and FQNEAQ (reference sequence). V shed 1 base and J shed 0 bases, with 7 bases lying between them. This CDR3 is 15 amino acids long. In nucleotides, the CDR3 is TGTGCCAGCAGCTTAGTCGGGAGCTCCTACAATGAGCAGTTCTTC. Its translation: CASSLVGSSYNEQFF.

This chain links TRBV5-1 with TRBJ1-2; the match to TRBD1 covers 10 bases. The J segment lost 6 bases and the V segment lost 4 bases, leaving 6 bases of the junction unmatched. Per germline, CDR1 SGHRS and CDR2 YFSETQ. CDR3 length equals 14 residues. CDR3 coding DNA: TGCGCCAGCAGCCTCCCGGACAGGGGGAATGGCTACACCTTC. Amino acids: CASSLPDRGNGYTF.

CDR3 protein: CASRGLGETQYF. CDR3 nucleotide sequence: TGTGCCAGCAGAGGACTCGGAGAGACCCAGTACTTC. The V call is TRBV7-7, the J call TRBJ2-5, with a tentative D call TRBD2 (5 bases). This CDR3 comprises 12 residues. Per germline, CDR1 SSHAT and CDR2 FNYEAQ (reference sequence). V lost 6 bases and J 4 bases, leaving 9 bases between the germline ends. The full variable domain, rest sourced from reference TRBV7-7 and TRBJ2-5, is GAGVSQSPRYKVTKRGQDVTLRCDPISSHATLYWYQQALGQGPEFLTYFNYEAQPDKSGLPSDRFSAERPEGSISTLTIQRTEQRDSAMYRCASRGLGETQYFGPGTRLLVL.

The rearrangement uses TRBV7-9 and TRBJ1-1; 10 bases fit TRBD1. The CDR3 has 16 amino acids. The V gene's germline CDR1 is SEHNR and CDR2 FQNEAQ (reference sequence). The ends lost 8 bases at V and 7 bases at J; junction bases unmatched: 16. The CDR3 loop is CASRSLGQGVRGEAFF. The DNA for the CDR3 is TGTGCCAGCCGCTCTCTTGGACAGGGGGTGAGGGGTGAAGCTTTCTTT.

This chain links TRBV7-2 with TRBJ2-1; a weak D match, TRBD2 (5 bases). Trimming pared 1 base from V and 0 bases from J, leaving 7 bases between. Germline values: CDR1 SGHTA, CDR2 FQGNSA. This CDR3 contains 15 residues. CDR3 sequence reads: CASSLEGSSYNEQFF. The CDR3 bases are TGTGCCAGCAGCTTAGAAGGGAGCTCCTACAATGAGCAGTTCTTC.

The DNA for the CDR3 is TGTGCCAGCAGCGACACTACAGGGCCTAGTGAGCAGTTCTTC. This translates into CASSDTTGPSEQFF. The genes are TRBV27 and TRBJ2-1, with D possibly being TRBD1 (6 bases). Germline values: CDR1 MNHEY, CDR2 SMNVEV (reference sequence). The CDR3 covers 14 residues. Between the trimmed V and J ends, which lost 6 bases and 9 bases, there was a span of 18 bases.

CDR3: CASSLREKGMDGYTF. For the CDR3, the DNA is TGCGCCAGCAGCCTTCGGGAAAAGGGAATGGATGGCTACACCTTC. J is TRBJ1-2 and V is TRBV4-3; D uncertain. CDR3 length: 15 amino acids. CDR1 is LGHNA, CDR2 YSLEER, per germline. The ends were cut back, 4 bases at V and 6 bases at J, with 18 bases in the middle.

Sample share makes this clone medium-sized. The rearrangement links TRBV2 to TRBJ1-2; unclear D gene. Germline V gene data show CDR1 as SNHLY and CDR2 as FYNNEI. V dropped 4 bases and J dropped 1 base, with 7 bases sitting between them. The CDR3 totals 13 residues. CDR3 DNA sequence: TGTGCCAGCAGTGCGGGGAATAACTATGGCTACACCTTC. Amino acid sequence: CASSAGNNYGYTF. The full variable domain, with the rest looked up from reference TRBV2 and TRBJ1-2, is EPEVTQTPSHQVTQMGQEVILRCVPISNHLYFYWYRQILGQKVEFLVSFYNNEISEKSEIFDDQFSVERPDGSNFTLKIRSTKLEDSAMYFCASSAGNNYGYTFGSGTRLTVV.

The V call is TRBV9, the J call TRBJ2-3, with D perhaps TRBD2 (7 bases). In germline, CDR1 is SGDLS, CDR2 YYNGEE. The CDR3 totals 17 residues. Trimming shortened V by 4 bases and J by 1 base, and 19 bases separated the two germline ends. The CDR3 loop reads CASSPWGGGSGTDTQYF. The CDR3 DNA is TGTGCCAGCAGCCCCTGGGGGGGCGGGTCCGGCACAGATACGCAGTATTTT.

V is TRBV19 and J is TRBJ2-3, with D perhaps TRBD2 (6 bases). The CDR3 is made up of 16 amino acids. Germline loops: CDR1 LNHDA, CDR2 SQIVND (reference sequence). V was trimmed by 4 bases and J by 8 bases, leaving 22 bases between them. CDR3 DNA sequence: TGTGCCAGTAGTACCCCCAGGGAGGTGTTGGGTATTACGCAGTATTTT. Its protein product is CASSTPREVLGITQYF.

The chain combines TRBV11-2 with TRBJ2-7; TRBD2 matches 11 bases. The CDR3 spans 14 residues. Germline V gives CDR1 SGHAT, CDR2 FQNNGV. Germline trimming cut 5 bases from V and 7 bases from J; bases unmatched to any gene: 7. The CDR3 spells CASSLTLAGEEQYF. In nucleotides, the CDR3 is TGTGCCAGCAGCCTCACACTAGCGGGAGAGGAGCAGTACTTC.

As regards this clone: Other DNA sequences within the sample encode an identical CDR3. The chain is built from TRBV5-1 and TRBJ2-7; 12 bases fit TRBD2. There are 17 residues in the CDR3. CDR1 is SGHRS and CDR2 is YFSETQ in the germline V gene. V shed 0 bases, J shed 0 bases, and the junction held 4 bases outside the gene matches. The CDR3 is CASSLGLAGGPSYEQYF. CDR3 DNA: TGCGCCAGCAGCTTGGGGCTAGCGGGAGGGCCCTCCTACGAGCAGTACTTC.

The rearrangement links TRBV4-2 to TRBJ2-2; the D gene is possibly TRBD2 (5 bases). With 0 bases removed from V and 4 bases from J, the gap between germline ends came to 9 bases. CDR1 is LGHNA, CDR2 YNFKEQ, per germline. The CDR3 consists of 15 residues. The chain's CDR3 is CASSQDLGGTGELFF. For the CDR3, the DNA is TGTGCCAGCAGCCAAGATCTCGGAGGCACCGGGGAGCTGTTTTTT.

The chain recombines TRBV19 with TRBJ1-5; 8 nucleotides align to TRBD1. V dropped 6 bases and J dropped 5; count of bases not matched to a gene: 3. Germline V gene data show CDR1 as LNHDA and CDR2 as SQIVND (reference sequence). The length of the CDR3 is 13 residues. This chain's CDR3 is CASSDRGDQPQHF. The CDR3, as DNA: TGTGCCAGTAGCGACAGGGGTGATCAGCCCCAGCATTTT.

The chain carries TRBV27 and TRBJ2-1; D remains ambiguous. The germline V gene encodes CDR1 MNHEY and CDR2 SMNVEV (reference sequence). V lost 3 bases, J lost 0 bases, and 9 bases lay in between. CDR3 size: 15 residues. CDR3 sequence reads: CASSFYGGSYNEQFF. The CDR3 nucleotides read TGTGCCAGCAGTTTCTATGGCGGCTCCTACAATGAGCAGTTCTTC.